The entry below gives a single T cell receptor beta chain sequence along with its context. Its target is not known. The individuals who served as donors were healthy Caucasians living in Russia, aged about 6 to 95. The data belong to a study of blood T cells in healthy people across ages. Study overall: T cells yielded about one barcoded beta molecule per two cells through template switching.

General study findings and limits: The study regarded diversity estimates from one million T cells as underestimates.

Together with a sample-barcoded 5' primer, a J-beta primer mix was included in a second PCR lasting about 6 to 11 cycles. Every single cDNA molecule received a tag from a template-switch adaptor with 12 random nucleotides. TCRdb passed the 5' RACE reads through MiXCR, listing each CDR3 protein once. The sample has around 1,600,000 distinct CDR3 sequences; roughly 43% are singletons. Trimming shortened V by 0 bases and J by 3 bases, and 7 bases separated the two germline ends. The length of the CDR3 is 13 residues. The germline V gene has CDR1 SGDLS and CDR2 YYNGEE. Input material: blood. The TCR originated in a woman between 18 and 29 years old in good health. The V and J genes are TRBV9 and TRBJ2-7; D gene ambiguous. The chain's CDR3 is CASSVDSFYEQYF. DNA for the CDR3: TGTGCCAGCAGCGTAGATAGTTTCTACGAGCAGTACTTC.